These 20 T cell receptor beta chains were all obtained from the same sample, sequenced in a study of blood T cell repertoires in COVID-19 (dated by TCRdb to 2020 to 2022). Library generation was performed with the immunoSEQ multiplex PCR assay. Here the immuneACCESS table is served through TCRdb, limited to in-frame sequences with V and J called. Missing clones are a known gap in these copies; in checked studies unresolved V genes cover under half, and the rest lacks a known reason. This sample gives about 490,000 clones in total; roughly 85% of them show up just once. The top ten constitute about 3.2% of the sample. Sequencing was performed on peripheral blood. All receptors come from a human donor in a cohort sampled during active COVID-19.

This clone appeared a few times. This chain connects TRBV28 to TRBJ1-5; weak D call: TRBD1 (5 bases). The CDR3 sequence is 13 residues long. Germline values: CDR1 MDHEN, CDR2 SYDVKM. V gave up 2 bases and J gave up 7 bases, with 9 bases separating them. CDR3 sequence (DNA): TGTGCCAGCAGTTTACGGGGGTGGCAGCCCCAGCATTTT. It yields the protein CASSLRGWQPQHF.

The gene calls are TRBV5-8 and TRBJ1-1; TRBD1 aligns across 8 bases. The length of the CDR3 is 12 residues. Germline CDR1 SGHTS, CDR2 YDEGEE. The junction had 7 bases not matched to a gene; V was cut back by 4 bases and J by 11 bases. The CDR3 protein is CASSRTGYEAFF. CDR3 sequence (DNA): TGTGCCAGCAGCCGGACAGGGTACGAGGCTTTCTTT.

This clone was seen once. The CDR3: CASSYDGRGMGNYGYTF. CDR3 coding DNA: TGTGCCAGCAGTTACGACGGGAGGGGTATGGGAAACTATGGCTACACCTTC. The genes are TRBV6-2 or TRBV6-3 and TRBJ1-2; D may be TRBD1 (5 bases). Germline CDR1 MNHEY, CDR2 SVGEGT. Trimming took off 2 bases at V and 2 bases at J, with 18 bases between the two ends. This CDR3 comprises 17 residues.

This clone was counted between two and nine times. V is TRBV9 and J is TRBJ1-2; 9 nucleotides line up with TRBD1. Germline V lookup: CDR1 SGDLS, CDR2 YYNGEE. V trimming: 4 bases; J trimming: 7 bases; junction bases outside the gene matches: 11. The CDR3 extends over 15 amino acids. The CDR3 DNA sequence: TGTGCCAGCAGCCCCCGGGACAGGGAAGTTAGTGGCTACACCTTC. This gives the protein CASSPRDREVSGYTF.

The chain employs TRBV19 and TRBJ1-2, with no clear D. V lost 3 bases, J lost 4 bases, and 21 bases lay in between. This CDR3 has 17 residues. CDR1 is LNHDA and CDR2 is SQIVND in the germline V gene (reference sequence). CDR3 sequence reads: CASSMGQRSPTLYGYTF. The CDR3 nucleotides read TGTGCCAGTAGTATGGGCCAACGGTCTCCCACTCTCTATGGCTACACCTTC.

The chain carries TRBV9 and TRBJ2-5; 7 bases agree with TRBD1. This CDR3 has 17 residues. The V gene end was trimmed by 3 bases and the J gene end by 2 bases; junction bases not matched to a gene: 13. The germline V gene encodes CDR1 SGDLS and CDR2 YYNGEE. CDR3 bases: TGTGCCAGCAGCGACCCCCGAGAGGGGGCGGGTCAAGAGACCCAGTACTTC. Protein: CASSDPREGAGQETQYF.

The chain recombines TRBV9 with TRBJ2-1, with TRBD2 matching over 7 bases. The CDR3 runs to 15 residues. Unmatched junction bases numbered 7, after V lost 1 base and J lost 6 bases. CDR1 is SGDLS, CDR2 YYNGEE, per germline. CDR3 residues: CASSVTGGSVNEQFF. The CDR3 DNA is TGTGCCAGCAGCGTAACGGGAGGATCCGTCAATGAGCAGTTCTTC.

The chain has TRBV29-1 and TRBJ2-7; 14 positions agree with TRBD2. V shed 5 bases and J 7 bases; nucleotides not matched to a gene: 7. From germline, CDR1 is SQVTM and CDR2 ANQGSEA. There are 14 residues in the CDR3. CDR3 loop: CSVKPGLAGDEQYF. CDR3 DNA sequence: TGCAGCGTTAAACCGGGACTAGCGGGAGATGAGCAGTACTTC.

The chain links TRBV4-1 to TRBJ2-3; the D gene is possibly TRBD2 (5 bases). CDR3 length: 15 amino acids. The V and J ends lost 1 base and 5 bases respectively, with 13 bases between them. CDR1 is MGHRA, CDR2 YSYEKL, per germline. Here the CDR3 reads CASSQGAAWGDTQYF. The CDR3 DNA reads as TGCGCCAGCAGCCAAGGAGCGGCCTGGGGAGATACGCAGTATTTT.

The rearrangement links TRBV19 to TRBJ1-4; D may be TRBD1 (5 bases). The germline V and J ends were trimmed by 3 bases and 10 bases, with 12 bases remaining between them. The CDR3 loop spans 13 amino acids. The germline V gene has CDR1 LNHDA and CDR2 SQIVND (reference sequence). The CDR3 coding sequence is TGTGCCAGTAGTATGGGGCCCGAAGGAAAACTGTTTTTT. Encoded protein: CASSMGPEGKLFF.

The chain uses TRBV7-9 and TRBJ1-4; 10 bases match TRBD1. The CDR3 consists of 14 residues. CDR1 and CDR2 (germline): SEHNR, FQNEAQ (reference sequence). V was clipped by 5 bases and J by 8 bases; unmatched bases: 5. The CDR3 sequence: CASSTDRGGEKLFF. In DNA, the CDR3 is TGTGCCAGCAGCACGGACAGGGGGGGCGAAAAACTGTTTTTT.

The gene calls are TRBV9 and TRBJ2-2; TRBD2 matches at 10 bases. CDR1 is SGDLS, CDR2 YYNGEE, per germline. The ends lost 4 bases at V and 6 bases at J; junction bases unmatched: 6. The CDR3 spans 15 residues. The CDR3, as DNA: TGTGCCAGCAGCTCCCTAGCGGGAGCCCCCGGGGAGCTGTTTTTT. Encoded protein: CASSSLAGAPGELFF. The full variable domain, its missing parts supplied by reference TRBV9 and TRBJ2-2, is DSGVTQTPKHLITATGQRVTLRCSPRSGDLSVYWYQQSLDQGLQFLIQYYNGEERAKGNILERFSAQQFPDLHSELNLSSLELGDSALYFCASSSLAGAPGELFFGEGSRLTVL.

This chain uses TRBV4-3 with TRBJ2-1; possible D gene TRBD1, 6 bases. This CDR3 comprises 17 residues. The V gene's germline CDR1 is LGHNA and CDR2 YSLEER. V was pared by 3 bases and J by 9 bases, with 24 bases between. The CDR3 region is CASSQSRGTSLQGEQFF. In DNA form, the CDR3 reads TGCGCCAGCAGCCAGTCTCGGGGCACCTCCTTACAGGGTGAGCAGTTCTTC.

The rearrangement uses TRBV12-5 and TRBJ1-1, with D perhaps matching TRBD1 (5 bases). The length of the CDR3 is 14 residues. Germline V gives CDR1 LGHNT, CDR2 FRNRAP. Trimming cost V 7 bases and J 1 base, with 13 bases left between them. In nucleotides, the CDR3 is TGTGCTAGTGCCTTGCAGGGAGGGAACACTGAAGCTTTCTTT. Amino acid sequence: CASALQGGNTEAFF.

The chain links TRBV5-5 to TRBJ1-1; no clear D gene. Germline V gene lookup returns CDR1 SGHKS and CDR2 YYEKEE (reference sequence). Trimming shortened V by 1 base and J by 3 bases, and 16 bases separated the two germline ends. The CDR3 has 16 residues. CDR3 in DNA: TGTGCCAGCAGCTTGCCGACAACCAGCACGCACACTGAAGCTTTCTTT. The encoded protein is CASSLPTTSTHTEAFF. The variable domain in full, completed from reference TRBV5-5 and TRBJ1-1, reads DAGVTQSPTHLIKTRGQQVTLRCSPISGHKSVSWYQQVLGQGPQFIFQYYEKEERGRGNFPDRFSARQFPNYSSELNVNALLLGDSALYLCASSLPTTSTHTEAFFGQGTRLTVV.

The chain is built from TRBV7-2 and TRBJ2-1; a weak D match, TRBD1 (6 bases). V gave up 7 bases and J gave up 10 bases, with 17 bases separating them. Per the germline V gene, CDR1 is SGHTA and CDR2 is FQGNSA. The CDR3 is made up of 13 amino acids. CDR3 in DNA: TGTGCCAGCAACCCTCAGGGGATTCAGGAGCAGTTCTTC. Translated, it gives CASNPQGIQEQFF. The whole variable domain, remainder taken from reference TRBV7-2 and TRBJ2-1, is GAGVSQSPSNKVTEKGKDVELRCDPISGHTALYWYRQSLGQGLEFLIYFQGNSAPDKSGLPSDRFSAERTGGSVSTLTIQRTQQEDSAVYLCASNPQGIQEQFFGPGTRLTVL.

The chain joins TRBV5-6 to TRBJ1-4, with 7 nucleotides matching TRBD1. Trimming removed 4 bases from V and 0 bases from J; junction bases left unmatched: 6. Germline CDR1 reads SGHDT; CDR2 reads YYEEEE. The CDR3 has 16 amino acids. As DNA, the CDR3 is TGTGCCAGCAGCCTACGGGACAGCCCAACTAATGAAAAACTGTTTTTT. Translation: CASSLRDSPTNEKLFF. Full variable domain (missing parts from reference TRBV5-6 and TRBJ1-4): DAGVTQSPTHLIKTRGQQVTLRCSPKSGHDTVSWYQQALGQGPQFIFQYYEEEERQRGNFPDRFSGHQFPNYSSELNVNALLLGDSALYLCASSLRDSPTNEKLFFGSGTQLSVL.

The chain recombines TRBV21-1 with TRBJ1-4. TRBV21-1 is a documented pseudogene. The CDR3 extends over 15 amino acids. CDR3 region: CASSKRGPPGEKLFF. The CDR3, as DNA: TGTGCCAGCAGCAAAAGAGGCCCTCCCGGTGAAAAACTGTTTTTT.

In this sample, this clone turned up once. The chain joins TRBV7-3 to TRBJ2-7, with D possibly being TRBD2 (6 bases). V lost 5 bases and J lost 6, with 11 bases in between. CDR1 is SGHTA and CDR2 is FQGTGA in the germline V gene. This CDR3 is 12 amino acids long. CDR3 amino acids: CASSGRQVEQYF. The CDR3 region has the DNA TGTGCCAGCAGCGGGAGGCAGGTCGAGCAGTACTTC.

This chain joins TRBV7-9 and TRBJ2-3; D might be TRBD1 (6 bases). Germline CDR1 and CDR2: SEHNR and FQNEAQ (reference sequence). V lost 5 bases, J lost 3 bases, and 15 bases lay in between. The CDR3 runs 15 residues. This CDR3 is CASSRTGGPTDTQYF. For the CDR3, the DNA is TGTGCCAGCAGCCGGACTGGGGGCCCTACAGATACGCAGTATTTT.